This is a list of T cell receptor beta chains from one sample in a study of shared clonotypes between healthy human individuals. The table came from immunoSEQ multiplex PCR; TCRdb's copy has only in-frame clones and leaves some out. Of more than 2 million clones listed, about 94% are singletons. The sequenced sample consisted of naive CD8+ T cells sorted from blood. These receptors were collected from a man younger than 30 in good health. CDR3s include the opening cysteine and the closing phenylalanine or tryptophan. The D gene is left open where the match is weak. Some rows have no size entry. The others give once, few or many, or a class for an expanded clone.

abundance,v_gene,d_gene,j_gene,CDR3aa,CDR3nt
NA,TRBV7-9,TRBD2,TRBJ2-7,CASSLNQAGGPGHEQYF,TGTGCCAGCAGCTTAAATCAAGCGGGGGGGCCGGGCCACGAGCAGTACTTC
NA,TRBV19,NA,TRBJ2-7,CASSIGIGPEQYF,TGTGCCAGTAGTATAGGGATCGGGCCTGAGCAGTACTTC
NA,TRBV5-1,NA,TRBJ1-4,CASSLGQGWDEKLFF,TGCGCCAGCAGCTTGGGGCAGGGTTGGGATGAAAAACTGTTTTTT
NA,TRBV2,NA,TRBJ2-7,CASSVARVYEQYF,TGTGCCAGCAGTGTTGCCAGGGTCTACGAGCAGTACTTC
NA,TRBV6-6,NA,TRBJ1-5,CASSMNLGDQPQHF,TGTGCCAGCAGTATGAATTTGGGGGATCAGCCCCAGCATTTT
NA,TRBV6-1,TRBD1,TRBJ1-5,CASSEVPGTGVYGNQPQHF,TGTGCCAGCAGTGAGGTTCCAGGGACAGGGGTTTATGGCAATCAGCCCCAGCATTTT
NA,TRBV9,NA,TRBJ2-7,CASSVDGGEQYF,TGTGCCAGCAGCGTAGATGGGGGGGAGCAGTACTTC
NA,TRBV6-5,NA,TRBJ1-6,CASSQDLNSPLHF,TGTGCCAGCAGTCAGGACTTAAATTCACCCCTCCACTTT
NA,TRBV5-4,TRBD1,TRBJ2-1,CASSFGAGGGNEQFF,TGTGCCAGCAGCTTTGGGGCAGGGGGTGGAAATGAGCAGTTCTTC
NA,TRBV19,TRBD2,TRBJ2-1,CASSIESSGDYLNEQFF,TGTGCCAGTAGTATAGAGTCCTCCGGGGACTACCTCAATGAGCAGTTCTTC
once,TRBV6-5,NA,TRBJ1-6,CASRSGASGSPLHF,TGTGCCAGCAGGTCAGGGGCGTCAGGATCACCCCTCCACTTT
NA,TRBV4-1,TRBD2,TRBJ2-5,CASSQDLGGRDQETQYF,TGCGCCAGCAGCCAAGATTTAGGCGGGAGGGACCAAGAGACCCAGTACTTC
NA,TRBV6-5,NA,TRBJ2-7,CASSSGSGYEQYF,TGTGCCAGCAGTTCAGGGTCGGGCTACGAGCAGTACTTC
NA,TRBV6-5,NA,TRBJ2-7,CASSYAEGIEQYF,TGTGCCAGCAGTTATGCTGAAGGAATCGAGCAGTACTTC
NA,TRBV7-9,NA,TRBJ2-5,CASSGPLGETQYF,TGTGCCAGCTCTGGTCCCCTAGGGGAGACCCAGTACTTC
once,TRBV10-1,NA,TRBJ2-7,CASSATIDYEQYF,TGCGCCAGCAGCGCGACTATCGACTACGAGCAGTACTTC
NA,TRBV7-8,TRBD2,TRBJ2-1,CASSFSGTSGNEQFF,TGTGCCAGCAGCTTTAGTGGGACTAGCGGGAATGAGCAGTTCTTC
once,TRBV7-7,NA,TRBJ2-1,CASSLRTNNEQFF,TGTGCTAGCAGCCTACGGACTAACAATGAGCAGTTCTTC
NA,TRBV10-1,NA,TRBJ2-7,CASTTTKGYEQYF,TGCGCCAGCACTACGACGAAGGGGTACGAGCAGTACTTC
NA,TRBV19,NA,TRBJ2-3,CASSITGYDLSTDTQYF,TGTGCCAGTAGTATAACGGGCTACGATCTTAGCACAGATACGCAGTATTTT
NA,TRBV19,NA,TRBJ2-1,CASKGMNEQFF,TGTGCCAGTAAGGGGATGAATGAGCAGTTCTTC
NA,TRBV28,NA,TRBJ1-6,CASSSNPGNSPLHF,TGTGCCAGCAGTTCCAACCCAGGAAATTCACCCCTCCACTTT
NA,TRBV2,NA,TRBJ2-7,CASSEFLGHAIEQYF,TGTGCCAGCAGTGAATTCTTGGGACACGCTATCGAGCAGTACTTC
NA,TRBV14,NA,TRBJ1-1,CASSQDDKKMNTEAFF,TGTGCCAGCAGCCAGGATGACAAGAAGATGAACACTGAAGCTTTCTTT
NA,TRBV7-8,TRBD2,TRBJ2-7,CASSLTSGEAYEQYF,TGTGCCAGCAGCTTGACTAGCGGGGAGGCCTACGAGCAGTACTTC
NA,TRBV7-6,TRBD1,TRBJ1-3,CASSLLGTGGEGNTIYF,TGTGCCAGCAGCTTACTGGGGACAGGGGGCGAGGGAAACACCATATATTTT
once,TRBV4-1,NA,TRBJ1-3,CASSQDRFYGNTIYF,TGCGCCAGCAGCCAAGACAGGTTCTATGGAAACACCATATATTTT
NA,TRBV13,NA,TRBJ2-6,CASSLGSPNVLTF,TGTGCCAGCAGCTTAGGGTCCCCCAACGTCCTGACTTTC
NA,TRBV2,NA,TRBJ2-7,CASRAGSYEQYF,TGTGCCAGCAGGGCGGGGAGCTACGAGCAGTACTTC
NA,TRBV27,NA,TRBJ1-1,CASSAGTGNTEAFF,TGTGCCAGCAGCGCCGGGACGGGGAACACTGAAGCTTTCTTT
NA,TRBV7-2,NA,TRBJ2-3,CASSSSGSTDTQYF,TGTGCCAGCAGCTCAAGCGGGAGCACAGATACGCAGTATTTT
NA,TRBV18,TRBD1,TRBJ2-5,CASTGDRGLRETQYF,TGTGCCAGCACGGGTGACAGGGGGTTGAGAGAGACCCAGTACTTC
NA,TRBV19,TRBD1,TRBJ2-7,CASRGTGQGSYEQYF,TGTGCCAGTAGAGGAACGGGACAGGGCTCCTACGAGCAGTACTTC
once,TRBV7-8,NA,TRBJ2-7,CASSETAGELEQYF,TGTGCCAGCAGCGAAACTGCTGGGGAACTCGAGCAGTACTTC